These 29 T cell receptor beta chains originate from one sample sequenced in a study of T cells in Graves' hyperthyroidism and ophthalmopathy. RNA transcripts gave rise to amplified TCR beta CDR3 regions. An initial round of RT-PCR targeting the TCR CDR3 relied on the HTBI primer set. Each CDR3 protein is one row after TCRdb ran MiXCR on the multiplex PCR reads. The repertoire consists of 500,000 to 600,000 distinct CDR3 sequences, with approximately 16% occurring once and the leading ten covering about 18%. Sequenced material: blood. These receptor sequences come from a woman aged 18 to 35 with Graves' hyperthyroidism.

This clonotype has only a few counts. The V and J genes are TRBV3-1 and TRBJ2-7, with a possible D match to TRBD1 (6 bases). The CDR3 loop spans 16 amino acids. Per germline, CDR1 LGHDT and CDR2 YNNKEL (reference sequence). Trimming took 3 bases from V and 6 from J, leaving 21 bases between them. The CDR3 nucleotides read TGTGCCAGCAGCCACCTTTTCAGGGGTTCGCTTCCCGAGCAGTACTTC. Translated, it gives CASSHLFRGSLPEQYF.

V is TRBV29-1 and J is TRBJ1-5, with no clear D. The length of the CDR3 is 13 residues. CDR1 is SQVTM, CDR2 ANQGSEA, per germline. Trimming pared 4 bases from V and 5 bases from J, leaving 12 bases between. CDR3 amino acids: CSVGFRPDQPQHF. DNA of the CDR3: TGCAGCGTTGGTTTCAGGCCGGATCAGCCCCAGCATTTT. Using reference TRBV29-1 and TRBJ1-5 for the parts outside the CDR3, the full variable domain is SAVISQKPSRDICQRGTSLTIQCQVDSQVTMMFWYRQQPGQSLTLIATANQGSEATYESGFVIDKFPISRPNLTFSTLTVSNMSPEDSSIYLCSVGFRPDQPQHFGDGTRLSIL.

The gene calls are TRBV12-3 or TRBV12-4 and TRBJ2-2, with a weak D call TRBD2 (7 bases). V shed 8 bases and J shed 7 bases, with 23 bases lying between them. The CDR3 is made up of 16 amino acids. The DNA of the CDR3 is TGTGCCAGCGAAGGGGGGGCCGTTTCGTTCGGCGGGGAGCTGTTTTTT. Residues: CASEGGAVSFGGELFF.

This clonotype was detected many times. The gene calls are TRBV6-1 and TRBJ1-5; the D gene is possibly TRBD1 (5 bases). V was pared by 4 bases and J by 3 bases, with 16 bases between. Germline assignment: CDR1 MNHNS and CDR2 SASEGT. The CDR3 contains 16 residues. The DNA for the CDR3 is TGTGCCAGCAGTGGGGCGTGGTGGGGGTACAATCAGCCCCAGCATTTT. As protein: CASSGAWWGYNQPQHF.

This clonotype was detected ten times or more. The rearrangement links TRBV20-1 to TRBJ1-2; perhaps TRBD1 as D (5 bases). Trimming shortened V by 6 bases and J by 4 bases, and 15 bases separated the two germline ends. The CDR3 has 13 residues. From germline, CDR1 is DFQATT and CDR2 SNEGSKA (reference sequence). The CDR3 coding sequence is TGCAGTGCCCCGGGGGGGGGAGGCTATGGCTACACCTTC. Translation gives CSAPGGGGYGYTF.

This clonotype was counted at least ten times. This chain joins TRBV13 and TRBJ2-7; no firm D call. V was clipped by 1 base and J by 5 bases, with 3 bases between them. The CDR3 sequence is 11 residues long. Per the germline V gene, CDR1 is PRHDT and CDR2 is FYEKMQ (reference sequence). This CDR3 reads CASSLVDEQYF. Here the CDR3 DNA reads TGTGCCAGCAGCTTAGTCGACGAGCAGTACTTC.

The sample holds a few counts of this clonotype. V usage is TRBV5-1 and J usage is TRBJ2-5, with D perhaps matching TRBD2 (7 bases). This CDR3 has 15 residues. Germline CDR1 SGHRS, CDR2 YFSETQ. The germline V and J ends were trimmed by 4 bases and 6 bases, with 19 bases remaining between them. CDR3 loop: CASSQYTGGVKTQYF. The CDR3 region has the DNA TGCGCCAGCAGCCAATATACGGGGGGCGTGAAGACCCAGTACTTC. Full variable domain (missing parts from reference TRBV5-1 and TRBJ2-5): KAGVTQTPRYLIKTRGQQVTLSCSPISGHRSVSWYQQTPGQGLQFLFEYFSETQRNKGNFPGRFSGRQFSNSRSEMNVSTLELGDSALYLCASSQYTGGVKTQYFGPGTRLLVL.

In this sample, this clonotype turned up a few times. The V call is TRBV20-1, the J call TRBJ2-7; unclear D gene. Germline V lookup: CDR1 DFQATT, CDR2 SNEGSKA (reference sequence). V lost 0 bases to trimming and J lost 2 bases, with 17 bases between them. The CDR3 is made up of 16 amino acids. The CDR3 DNA reads as TGCAGTGCTAGAGATAACTCCGCAACAAGGACCTACGAGCAGTACTTC. Its translation: CSARDNSATRTYEQYF.

This clonotype was observed at least ten times. The chain employs TRBV12-3 or TRBV12-4 and TRBJ2-6; D remains ambiguous. This CDR3 has 19 amino acids. The V gene lost 6 bases and the J gene lost 0 bases, with 21 bases spanning the gap. CDR3 bases: TGTGCCAGCAGACCAGGATTAGGGCCGCGTAGCTCTGGGGCCAACGTCCTGACTTTC. Amino acids: CASRPGLGPRSSGANVLTF.

This clonotype has just a few counts. The V gene is TRBV6-1, the J gene TRBJ2-3, with 7 bases identical to TRBD2. This CDR3 comprises 15 residues. CDR1 MNHNS and CDR2 SASEGT come from the germline V gene. V was pared by 5 bases and J by 4 bases, with 9 bases of the junction left unmatched. CDR3 bases: TGTGCCAGCAGTTACGAGCTAGCGGTTTCAGATACGCAGTATTTT. Translation: CASSYELAVSDTQYF.

This clonotype was detected ten times or more. The rearrangement joins TRBV5-1 to TRBJ2-1, with 11 bases that match TRBD2. Germline CDR1 and CDR2: SGHRS and YFSETQ. The junction had 8 bases not matched to a gene; V was cut back by 4 bases and J by 2 bases. The CDR3 has 17 residues. Written as DNA, the CDR3 is TGCGCCAGCAGCCCGGCCCCTAGCGGGAGGCCCTACAATGAGCAGTTCTTC. It yields the protein CASSPAPSGRPYNEQFF.

The rearrangement joins TRBV7-6 to TRBJ1-2, with unresolved D. The CDR3 is 14 amino acids. V was clipped by 3 bases and J by 5 bases, with 13 bases between them. Germline CDR1 reads SGHVS; CDR2 reads FNYEAQ. CDR3 region: CASSFGEEGYGYTF. CDR3 sequence (DNA): TGTGCCAGCAGCTTCGGGGAAGAAGGGTATGGCTACACCTTC.

CDR3 amino acids: CASSTRVGANQPQHF. CDR3 DNA sequence: TGTGCCAGCAGCACCCGGGTGGGGGCCAATCAGCCCCAGCATTTT. V is TRBV7-2 and J is TRBJ1-5, with D perhaps matching TRBD1 (6 bases). The germline V gene encodes CDR1 SGHTA and CDR2 FQGNSA. The CDR3 is made up of 15 amino acids. Trimming shortened V by 5 bases and J by 3 bases, and 14 bases separated the two germline ends.

This clonotype was recorded many times. The chain uses TRBV2 and TRBJ2-1, with a weak D call TRBD2 (6 bases). From germline, CDR1 is SNHLY and CDR2 FYNNEI. Trimming shortened V by 4 bases and J by 3 bases, and 13 bases separated the two germline ends. The CDR3 is 15 amino acids. The CDR3 region is CASSGAAGRYNEQFF. The CDR3 bases are TGTGCCAGCAGTGGGGCGGCGGGACGCTACAATGAGCAGTTCTTC.

V and J are TRBV20-1 and TRBJ2-4; TRBD2 agrees at 9 bases. Losses at the gene ends were 3 bases for V and 0 bases for J; bases not matched to a gene: 9. This CDR3 has 17 residues. Germline CDR1 reads DFQATT; CDR2 reads SNEGSKA (reference sequence). The CDR3 sequence: CSASSGTSKLAKNIQYF. The DNA of the CDR3 is TGCAGTGCTAGTTCCGGGACTAGCAAACTAGCCAAAAACATTCAGTACTTC.

This clonotype was counted at least ten times. The chain joins TRBV27 to TRBJ2-3, with 12 bases lining up with TRBD2. Germline CDR1 and CDR2: MNHEY and SMNVEV (reference sequence). The CDR3 is made up of 16 amino acids. Unmatched junction bases numbered 10, after V lost 6 bases and J lost 6 bases. The CDR3 DNA reads TGTGCCAGCAGATCTCTAGCGGGAGGGCCCGGGGATACGCAGTATTTT. It is translated as CASRSLAGGPGDTQYF.

The CDR3: CSASANTEAFF. For the CDR3, the DNA is TGCAGCGCCTCAGCGAACACTGAAGCTTTCTTT. The J gene is TRBJ1-1, the V gene TRBV29-1; D gene unclear. The ends were cut back, 7 bases at V and 1 base at J, with 7 bases in the middle. The CDR3 is 11 amino acids. Germline V gene lookup returns CDR1 SQVTM and CDR2 ANQGSEA.

This rearrangement joins TRBV6-1 to TRBJ1-2, with a possible D match to TRBD1 (6 bases). The CDR3 has 14 amino acids. V lost 10 bases and J 1 base, leaving 16 bases between the germline ends. Germline V gene lookup returns CDR1 MNHNS and CDR2 SASEGT. CDR3: CATLGQTINYGYTF. CDR3 DNA: TGTGCCACCCTCGGACAGACAATTAACTATGGCTACACCTTC.

About this clonotype itself: A junction boundary mismatches the germline segment, possibly from a read error. The chain carries TRBV4-2 and TRBJ2-1, with D possibly TRBD2 on 6 matching bases. The CDR3 runs to 13 residues. Germline V lookup: CDR1 LGHNA, CDR2 YNFKEQ. CDR3 sequence (DNA): TGTACCAGCAGCCATGGAGGGGCGAGCGAGCAGTTCTTC. Translated: CTSSHGGASEQFF.

This clonotype was observed a few times. A junction end diverges from the germline sequence, so it may reflect a read error. The rearrangement uses TRBV5-1 and TRBJ1-1; D may be TRBD1 (6 bases). The length of the CDR3 is 14 residues. The germline V gene has CDR1 SGHRS and CDR2 YFSETQ. DNA of the CDR3: TGCGCCAGCAGCTTGGGACAGGTGAAGACTGAAGCTTTCTTT. It translates to CASSLGQVKTEAFF.

This clonotype came up a few times. The chain links TRBV7-3 to TRBJ1-1; TRBD1 is a possible D gene (5 bases). The germline CDR1 and CDR2 sequences are SGHTA and FQGTGA. V was trimmed by 0 bases and J by 3 bases, leaving 5 bases between them. CDR3 length: 13 amino acids. The CDR3 DNA reads TGTGCCAGCAGCTTAACGACAGACACTGAAGCTTTCTTT. It encodes CASSLTTDTEAFF.

At least ten counts were recorded for this clonotype. A read error may account for a junction end that differs from germline. V gene TRBV6-2 or TRBV6-3 combines with J gene TRBJ1-5; TRBD1 is a possible D gene (5 bases). CDR1 is MNHEY, CDR2 SVGEGT, per germline. The CDR3 runs 14 residues. CDR3 sequence (DNA): TGTGCCAGCAGTTACAACCTCGAGGGGTCCCCAGGCTATTTT. It encodes CASSYNLEGSPGYF.

This clonotype appeared a few times. The chain uses TRBV7-9 and TRBJ1-4; D is ambiguous. There are 13 residues in the CDR3. Trimming pared 5 bases from V and 4 bases from J, leaving 8 bases between. CDR1 and CDR2 from the germline V gene are SEHNR and FQNEAQ (reference sequence). In DNA form, the CDR3 reads TGTGCCAGCAGCGCGCAGTTTAATGAAAAACTGTTTTTT. It specifies CASSAQFNEKLFF.

This clonotype was seen many times. The V gene is TRBV28, the J gene TRBJ2-7; D may be TRBD1 (6 bases). The CDR3 is 14 residues long. The germline V gene has CDR1 MDHEN and CDR2 SYDVKM. Trimming took off 7 bases at V and 8 bases at J, with 21 bases between the two ends. The CDR3 DNA sequence: TGTGCCAGCATCGAGACAGGAAGACCTACGCAGCAGTACTTC. Protein sequence: CASIETGRPTQQYF.

The table lists this clonotype with many counts. A read error may account for a junction end that differs from germline. The gene calls are TRBV5-1 and TRBJ2-5, with 9 positions matching TRBD2. The CDR3 spans 14 residues. The germline V gene has CDR1 SGHRS and CDR2 YFSETQ. The CDR3 sequence is CASSSTSGQETQYF. In DNA form, the CDR3 reads TGTGCCAGCAGCTCCACTAGCGGGCAAGAGACCCAGTACTTC.

This clonotype was seen a few times. CDR3 nucleotide sequence: TGCGCCAGCAGGAAAGCGGGGAACTCCTACAATGAGCAGTTCTTC. Translated, it gives CASRKAGNSYNEQFF. The V gene is TRBV5-1, the J gene TRBJ2-1, with 7 bases identical to TRBD2. CDR3 length equals 15 residues. In germline, CDR1 is SGHRS, CDR2 YFSETQ. The V gene end was trimmed by 5 bases and the J gene end by 0 bases; junction bases not matched to a gene: 5.

This clonotype came up many times. This chain joins TRBV6-5 and TRBJ1-4; TRBD1 matches 10 bases. This CDR3 is 15 amino acids long. Trimming removed 0 bases from V and 7 bases from J; junction bases left unmatched: 2. The germline CDR1 and CDR2 sequences are MNHEY and SVGAGI. This CDR3 reads CASSYSTGGSEKLFF. CDR3 nucleotide sequence: TGTGCCAGCAGTTACTCGACAGGGGGCTCTGAAAAACTGTTTTTT.

This clonotype appeared many times. This chain joins TRBV6-4 and TRBJ1-6; D call uncertain. This CDR3 region has 12 residues. Germline loops: CDR1 MRHNA, CDR2 SNTAGT. Trimming took 6 bases from V and 10 from J, leaving 10 bases between them. The CDR3 DNA sequence: TGTGCCAGCAGAGGCCGTAGCTCACCCCTCCACTTT. Protein product: CASRGRSSPLHF.

This clonotype has ten or more counts. The chain joins TRBV28 to TRBJ2-1; TRBD2 agrees at 10 bases. Trimming at V came to 6 bases and at J to 0 bases, leaving 11 bases not matched to a gene. CDR1 and CDR2 (germline): MDHEN, SYDVKM. This CDR3 has 18 amino acids. The CDR3 DNA sequence: TGTGCCAGCAGGGGTTCGTTTCAGCGGGAGGGCTCCTACAATGAGCAGTTCTTC. Protein product: CASRGSFQREGSYNEQFF.